Listed below are T cell receptor beta chains from one sample, sequenced in a study of blood T cell repertoires in COVID-19. The repertoire was sequenced with immunoSEQ multiplex PCR; TCRdb's copy has only in-frame clones and lacks some. Here the sample spans over 250,000 clones, about 88% being singletons. The sequenced sample was PBMCs or T cells enriched from blood (not recorded which). These TCRs come from a man aged 25-45 years with acute COVID-19. Each CDR3 is given with its conserved first and last residue. Fields, in order: D gene, clone size, J gene, V gene, CDR3 protein, CDR3 DNA. D genes are given only for firm matches. Not every row has a clone size; where given, it reads once, few, many or a size class.

TRBD1	-	TRBJ1-1	TRBV20-1	CSASGTGGASMNTEAFF	TGCAGTGCTAGTGGTACAGGGGGCGCCTCCATGAACACTGAAGCTTTCTTT
TRBD1	many	TRBJ1-2	TRBV28	CASSSTGGYGYTF	TGTGCCAGCAGTTCCACAGGGGGGTATGGCTACACCTTC
-	-	TRBJ1-2	TRBV28	CASSPNGPGGYGYTF	TGTGCCAGCAGCCCCAACGGCCCCGGGGGTTATGGCTACACCTTC
TRBD1	-	TRBJ2-2	TRBV9	CASSVSGTGGSGELFF	TGTGCCAGCAGCGTTTCCGGGACAGGGGGCTCCGGGGAGCTGTTTTTT
-	once	TRBJ1-1	TRBV5-1	CASSLPGAGNTEAFF	TGCGCCAGCAGCTTGCCAGGGGCCGGGAACACTGAAGCTTTCTTT
-	-	TRBJ1-3	TRBV9	CASSVSLSGNTIYF	TGTGCCAGCAGCGTCTCTCTCTCTGGAAACACCATATATTTT
TRBD1	-	TRBJ1-1	TRBV20-1	CSASLDRGHTEAFF	TGCAGTGCTAGTTTAGACAGGGGGCACACTGAAGCTTTCTTT
TRBD2	-	TRBJ2-1	TRBV7-9	CASSEAIGRGRYNEQFF	TGTGCCAGCAGCGAGGCCATTGGGCGGGGGAGGTACAATGAGCAGTTCTTC
-	-	TRBJ1-1	TRBV19	CASIGQIVAEAFF	TGTGCCAGTATTGGACAAATCGTGGCTGAAGCTTTCTTT
-	-	TRBJ1-5	TRBV28	CASNSGNSNQPQHF	TGTGCCAGCAATTCCGGGAATAGCAATCAGCCCCAGCATTTT
TRBD1	-	TRBJ1-1	TRBV6-5	CASTLGQGNTEAFF	TGTGCCAGCACCTTGGGACAGGGGAACACTGAAGCTTTCTTT
TRBD2	-	TRBJ2-3	TRBV6-5	CASSYSGSGDTQYF	TGTGCCAGCAGTTACTCGGGTAGCGGGGATACGCAGTATTTT
-	-	TRBJ1-3	TRBV6-5	CASRKTGTSGNTIYF	TGTGCCAGCCGAAAGACAGGCACCTCTGGAAACACCATATATTTT
-	-	TRBJ2-1	TRBV24-1	CATTASDYEQFF	TGTGCCACCACGGCTAGCGACTATGAGCAGTTCTTC
-	-	TRBJ2-1	TRBV7-9	CASSLRLGFYNEQFF	TGTGCCAGCAGCTTACGACTAGGGTTCTACAATGAGCAGTTCTTC
TRBD2	-	TRBJ2-2	TRBV28	CASSLPSGVTGELFF	TGTGCCAGCAGTTTACCTAGCGGTGTTACCGGGGAGCTGTTTTTT
TRBD1	-	TRBJ1-3	TRBV10-1	CASRVGGQGGTGNTIYF	TGCGCCAGCAGAGTAGGTGGACAGGGGGGCACTGGAAACACCATATATTTT
-	-	TRBJ1-5	TRBV6-5	CASEVSSNQPQHF	TGTGCCAGCGAGGTCAGTAGCAATCAGCCCCAGCATTTT
TRBD2	few	TRBJ2-1	TRBV19	CASGVAGGWNEQFF	TGTGCCAGTGGGGTAGCGGGGGGTTGGAATGAGCAGTTCTTC
-	-	TRBJ1-5	TRBV9	CASSDLEGGVVQPQHF	TGTGCCAGCAGCGATCTAGAGGGGGGGGTCGTTCAGCCCCAGCATTTT
-	-	TRBJ1-5	TRBV19	CASSIVGDTNQPQHF	TGTGCCAGTAGTATAGTCGGAGATACCAATCAGCCCCAGCATTTT
-	-	TRBJ1-1	TRBV6-5	CASSYSRGARTEAFF	TGTGCCAGCAGTTACTCAAGGGGCGCGAGGACTGAAGCTTTCTTT
-	-	TRBJ2-1	TRBV4-1	CASSQDPASRDKGFF	TGCGCCAGCAGCCAAGATCCGGCTAGTCGAGATAAAGGGTTCTTC
-	few	TRBJ1-1	TRBV19	CASSIDLTRIVVTEAFF	TGTGCCAGTAGTATAGATCTTACGAGGATTGTTGTGACTGAAGCTTTCTTT
-	-	TRBJ2-1	TRBV20-1	CSAIPFNEQFF	TGCAGTGCTATCCCCTTCAATGAGCAGTTCTTC
-	-	TRBJ1-2	TRBV5-1	CASSFPTGNGYTF	TGCGCCAGCAGCTTCCCTACAGGCAATGGCTACACCTTC
-	-	TRBJ2-5	TRBV12-3/TRBV12-4	CASRDRGSETQYF	TGTGCCAGCAGGGATCGGGGATCCGAGACCCAGTACTTC
-	-	TRBJ1-1	TRBV5-1	CASSTRGPGGTEAFF	TGCGCCAGCAGCACCAGGGGCCCGGGTGGCACTGAAGCTTTCTTT
TRBD1	-	TRBJ1-2	TRBV18	CASSSDRVGGYTF	TGTGCCAGCTCATCGGACAGGGTTGGAGGCTACACCTTC
TRBD1	-	TRBJ1-2	TRBV7-2	CASSLATGGYYGYTF	TGTGCCAGCAGCTTAGCGACAGGGGGCTACTATGGCTACACCTTC
-	-	TRBJ2-5	TRBV24-1	CATSDFGSGETQYF	TGTGCCACCAGTGATTTCGGGAGTGGGGAGACCCAGTACTTC
TRBD2	-	TRBJ2-1	TRBV10-3	CATTNPGGGLPLNEQFF	TGTGCCACTACAAACCCCGGCGGGGGATTGCCCTTAAATGAGCAGTTCTTC
-	-	TRBJ1-1	TRBV11-3	CASSLGATEAFF	TGTGCCAGCAGCTTAGGCGCGACTGAAGCTTTCTTT
-	-	TRBJ2-3	TRBV11-3	CASSLPLRARCTDTQYF	TGTGCCAGCAGCCTCCCCTTGAGGGCGAGATGCACAGATACGCAGTATTTT
TRBD1	-	TRBJ1-5	TRBV28	CASSFTSGTDDQPQHF	TGTGCCAGCAGTTTCACCTCCGGGACAGATGATCAGCCCCAGCATTTT
-	-	TRBJ1-2	TRBV14	CASSQEPQGNYGYTF	TGTGCCAGCAGCCAAGAGCCCCAGGGCAACTATGGCTACACCTTC
TRBD2	-	TRBJ2-5	TRBV15	CATSRDKTGRETQYF	TGTGCCACCAGCAGAGATAAGACCGGGAGGGAGACCCAGTACTTC
TRBD1	-	TRBJ1-4	TRBV6-1	CASSEEGAPRPELFF	TGTGCCAGCAGTGAAGAGGGGGCGCCTCGCCCCGAACTGTTTTTT
-	-	TRBJ1-6	TRBV9	CASSGIGSYNSPLHF	TGTGCCAGCAGCGGTATCGGGTCCTATAATTCACCCCTCCACTTT
-	-	TRBJ1-4	TRBV6-5	CASSIGPGVGKLFF	TGTGCCAGCAGTATAGGACCAGGGGTTGGAAAACTGTTTTTT
-	-	TRBJ2-1	TRBV10-2	CASSGGRSYNEQFF	TGCGCCAGCAGCGGGGGGCGCTCCTACAATGAGCAGTTCTTC
TRBD2	few	TRBJ2-3	TRBV5-1	CASAELAGDSTDTQYF	TGCGCCAGCGCTGAACTAGCGGGGGACAGCACAGATACGCAGTATTTT
-	-	TRBJ2-1	TRBV3-1/TRBV3-2	CASSPPTLLNQPNEQFF	TGTGCCAGCAGCCCCCCAACCCTCCTAAATCAACCCAATGAGCAGTTCTTC
-	-	TRBJ2-3	TRBV28	CANLSRQESTDTQYF	TGTGCCAACCTTTCGCGACAGGAAAGCACAGATACGCAGTATTTT
-	-	TRBJ1-5	TRBV24-1	CATSDRDTSNQPQHF	TGTGCCACCAGTGATCGGGACACTAGCAATCAGCCCCAGCATTTT
TRBD1	-	TRBJ2-6	TRBV24-1	CATSSPGQGSGANVLTF	TGTGCCACAAGTTCCCCGGGACAGGGGTCTGGGGCCAACGTCCTGACTTTC
TRBD1	-	TRBJ2-1	TRBV5-6	CASSLGRGRGNEQFF	TGTGCCAGCAGCTTGGGAAGGGGGCGAGGAAATGAGCAGTTCTTC
TRBD1	-	TRBJ1-6	TRBV6-4	CASSAGTGVNSPLHF	TGTGCCAGCAGTGCAGGGACAGGGGTTAATTCACCCCTCCACTTT
TRBD1	few	TRBJ1-3	TRBV3-1/TRBV3-2	CASSQVGTGENTIYF	TGTGCCAGCAGCCAAGTTGGGACAGGTGAGAACACCATATATTTT
-	-	TRBJ2-3	TRBV6-5	CASSYSFGTGADTQYF	TGTGCCAGCAGTTACTCGTTCGGGACGGGAGCAGATACGCAGTATTTT